This TCR beta chain stems from a study of cytomegalovirus exposure and HLA in healthy donors. Study-level results: According to reports, the classifier identified cytomegalovirus status with high specificity and sensitivity. Listed as cytomegalovirus-associated were 150 to 200 TCR beta chains. Specificity of a few CMV-associated chains for CMV antigens was verified in vitro.

Repertoires were generated with immunoSEQ multiplex PCR, while TCRdb's copy carries only in-frame clones and drops some. The table has some 150,000 clones, 85% to 90% seen once. Concerning this clone itself: Antigen unknown.

Germline V gene sequence: CDR1 ENHRY, CDR2 SYGVKD. The V end lost 4 bases, the J end lost 2 bases, and 8 bases lay between the germline ends. This CDR3 is built from 13 residues. This sequence was found in a young woman in good health and CMV-seropositive. The material sequenced was PBMCs. The chain carries TRBV10-3 and TRBJ1-1; a possible D gene is TRBD1 (5 bases). Here the CDR3 reads CAISVDSNTEAFF. CDR3 nucleotide sequence: TGTGCCATCAGTGTCGACAGTAACACTGAAGCTTTCTTT.